This entry concerns a single TCR beta chain. This sample is part of a study of radiotherapy plus CTLA-4 blockade in lung cancer. Trimming took off 7 bases at V and 1 base at J, with 7 bases between the two ends. The CDR3 contains 13 residues. Germline V lookup: CDR1 MNHEY, CDR2 SVGAGI. Some clones are missing from TCRdb's copy, which holds only in-frame ones; the method was immunoSEQ multiplex PCR. The sample carries tens of thousands of clones, roughly three quarters recorded once. The V and J genes are TRBV6-5 and TRBJ2-2; no firm D call. This TCR was recovered from a human donor with non-small cell lung cancer who had stable disease on radiotherapy plus ipilimumab. The input for sequencing was peripheral blood, taken from a patient treated with radiotherapy plus ipilimumab. For the CDR3, the DNA is TGTGCCAGCAATGGGTGGAACACCGGGGAGCTGTTTTTT. Amino acids: CASNGWNTGELFF.